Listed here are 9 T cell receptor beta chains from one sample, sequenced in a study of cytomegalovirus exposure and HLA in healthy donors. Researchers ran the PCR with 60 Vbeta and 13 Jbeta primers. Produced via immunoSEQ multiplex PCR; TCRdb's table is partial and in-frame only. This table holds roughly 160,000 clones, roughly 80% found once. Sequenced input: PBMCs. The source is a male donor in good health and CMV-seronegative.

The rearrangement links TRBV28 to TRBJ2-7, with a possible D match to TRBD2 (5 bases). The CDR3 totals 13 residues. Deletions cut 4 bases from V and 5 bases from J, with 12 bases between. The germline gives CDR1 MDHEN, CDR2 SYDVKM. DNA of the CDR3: TGTGCCAGCAGTTCCCGGGGAACCCACGAGCAGTACTTC. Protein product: CASSSRGTHEQYF.

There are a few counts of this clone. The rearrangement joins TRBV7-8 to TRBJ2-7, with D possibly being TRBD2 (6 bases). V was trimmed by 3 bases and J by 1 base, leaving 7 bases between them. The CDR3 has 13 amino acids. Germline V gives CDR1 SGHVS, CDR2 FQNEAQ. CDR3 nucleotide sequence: TGTGCCAGCAGCTTCGGGAGATCCTACGAGCAGTACTTC. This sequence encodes CASSFGRSYEQYF. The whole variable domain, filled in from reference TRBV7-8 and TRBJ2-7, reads GAGVSQSPRYKVAKRGQDVALRCDPISGHVSLFWYQQALGQGPEFLTYFQNEAQLDKSGLPSDRFFAERPEGSVSTLKIQRTQQEDSAVYLCASSFGRSYEQYFGPGTRLTVT.

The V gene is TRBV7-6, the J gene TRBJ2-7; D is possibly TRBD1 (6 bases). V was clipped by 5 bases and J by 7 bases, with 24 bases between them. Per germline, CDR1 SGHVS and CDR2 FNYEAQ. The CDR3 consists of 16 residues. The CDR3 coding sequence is TGTGCCAGCAGCCCCCAACAGGGAAGAGGTCCGGGGGAGCAGTACTTC. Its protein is CASSPQQGRGPGEQYF.

CDR3 in amino acids: CAIRRTSGANNEQFF. CDR3 sequence (DNA): TGTGCCATCAGAAGGACTAGCGGGGCAAACAATGAGCAGTTCTTC. The chain links TRBV10-3 to TRBJ2-1, with 12 bases that match TRBD2. The CDR3 has 15 residues. From germline, CDR1 is ENHRY and CDR2 SYGVKD. J lost 5 bases, V lost 6 bases, and 5 bases had no gene match.

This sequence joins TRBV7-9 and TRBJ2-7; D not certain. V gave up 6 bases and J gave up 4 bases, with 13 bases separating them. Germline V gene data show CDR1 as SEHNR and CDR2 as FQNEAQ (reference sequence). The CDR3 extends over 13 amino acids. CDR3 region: CASSLQNRYEQYF. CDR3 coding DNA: TGTGCCAGCAGTCTCCAGAATCGATACGAGCAGTACTTC.

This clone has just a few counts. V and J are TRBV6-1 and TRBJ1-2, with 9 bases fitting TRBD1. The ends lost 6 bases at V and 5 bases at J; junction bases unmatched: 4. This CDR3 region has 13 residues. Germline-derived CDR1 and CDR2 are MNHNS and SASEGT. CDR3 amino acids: CASRQGAGYGYTF. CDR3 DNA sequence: TGTGCCAGCAGACAGGGGGCAGGTTATGGCTACACCTTC.

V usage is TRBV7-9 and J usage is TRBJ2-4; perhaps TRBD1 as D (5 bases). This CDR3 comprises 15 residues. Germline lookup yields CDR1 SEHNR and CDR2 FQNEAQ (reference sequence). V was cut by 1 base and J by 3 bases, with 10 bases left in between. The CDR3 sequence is CASSLVGPGKNIQYF. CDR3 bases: TGTGCCAGCAGCTTAGTGGGGCCGGGCAAAAACATTCAGTACTTC.

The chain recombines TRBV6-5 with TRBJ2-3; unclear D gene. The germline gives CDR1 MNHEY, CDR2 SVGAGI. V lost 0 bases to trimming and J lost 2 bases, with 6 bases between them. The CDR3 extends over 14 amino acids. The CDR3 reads CASSYSGFTDTQYF. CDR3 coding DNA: TGTGCCAGCAGTTACTCCGGTTTCACAGATACGCAGTATTTT.

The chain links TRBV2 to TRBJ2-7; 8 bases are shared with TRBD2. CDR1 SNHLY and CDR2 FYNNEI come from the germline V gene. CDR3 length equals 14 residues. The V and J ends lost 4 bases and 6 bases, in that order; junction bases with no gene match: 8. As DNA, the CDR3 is TGTGCCAGCAGTGTGCTCGGGAGGGCCGGCGAGCAGTACTTC. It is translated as CASSVLGRAGEQYF.